One and the same sample provided the 30 T cell receptor beta chains below, sequenced in a study of blood T cells in healthy people across ages. Sample-barcoded 5' priming and a J-beta primer mix drove a second PCR of roughly 6 to 12 cycles. TCRdb re-derived calls from the 5' RACE reads in MiXCR, one entry per CDR3 protein. The table has about 650,000 distinct CDR3 sequences, 32% seen once; the top ten hold just over 15%. Sequenced material: blood. The receptors stem from a woman of 80 years or more in good health.

The gene calls are TRBV27 and TRBJ2-3; D is ambiguous. The CDR3 totals 14 residues. The germline V gene encodes CDR1 MNHEY and CDR2 SMNVEV (reference sequence). Trimming took 3 bases from V and 2 from J, leaving 9 bases between them. The CDR3 spells CASSFNRATDTQYF. In DNA form, the CDR3 reads TGTGCCAGCAGTTTCAACCGGGCCACAGATACGCAGTATTTT.

The table lists this clonotype with many counts. The rearrangement links TRBV28 to TRBJ2-7, with a possible D match to TRBD1 (5 bases). V shed 3 bases and J shed 3 bases, with 9 bases lying between them. From germline, CDR1 is MDHEN and CDR2 SYDVKM. The CDR3 covers 13 residues. The CDR3 here is CASSFPQGYEQYF. The CDR3 bases are TGTGCCAGCAGTTTCCCCCAGGGCTACGAGCAGTACTTC.

Comments on this clonotype: This could be a read error, since a much larger clone is one nucleotide away. The gene calls are TRBV9 and TRBJ2-5; D call uncertain. The J call may be in error: the DNA end matches TRBJ2-1 better. The CDR3 has 16 residues. The germline CDR1 and CDR2 sequences are SGDLS and YYNGEE. Here the CDR3 reads CASSAHGWGKQETQFF. As DNA, the CDR3 is TGTGCCAGCAGCGCCCATGGTTGGGGAAAGCAAGAGACCCAGTTCTTC.

About this clonotype itself: Possible read error: a much larger clone is one base away. V usage is TRBV30 and J usage is TRBJ2-5; no reliable D call. The DNA end is more similar to TRBJ2-7, so the J call may be wrong. CDR3 length: 12 residues. Germline assignment: CDR1 GTSNPN and CDR2 SVGIG (reference sequence). This chain's CDR3 is CAWTGGPLEQYF. Here the CDR3 DNA reads TGTGCCTGGACTGGCGGTCCCCTCGAGCAGTACTTC.

This clonotype has only a few counts. Just one base apart from a much larger clone, this may be a read error. V is TRBV5-1 and J is TRBJ2-5; a possible D gene is TRBD2 (6 bases). The V end was cut by 10 bases, the J end by 5 bases, with 18 bases between. This CDR3 spans 13 amino acids. Germline lookup yields CDR1 SGHRS and CDR2 YFSETQ. The CDR3 sequence is CAGGDFRKETQYF. As DNA, the CDR3 is TGCGCCGGCGGGGACTTCCGAAAGGAGACCCAGTACTTC.

The chain employs TRBV9 and TRBJ1-1; D may be TRBD1 (5 bases). Deletions cut 0 bases from V and 4 bases from J, with 10 bases between. Germline lookup yields CDR1 SGDLS and CDR2 YYNGEE. This CDR3 has 14 amino acids. In DNA, the CDR3 is TGTGCCAGCAGCGTAGACGGGGGGGGCACTGAAGCTTTCTTT. Protein: CASSVDGGGTEAFF.

Ten or more counts support this clonotype. The chain couples TRBV7-9 to TRBJ1-5, with D possibly matching TRBD1 (6 bases). The V gene lost 5 bases and the J gene lost 0 bases, with 11 bases spanning the gap. Germline V lookup: CDR1 SEHNR, CDR2 FQNEAQ (reference sequence). This CDR3 is built from 15 residues. CDR3 sequence: CASSPEGDSNQPQHF. CDR3 coding DNA: TGTGCCAGCAGCCCCGAGGGGGATAGCAATCAGCCCCAGCATTTT.

This clonotype was seen a few times. V gene TRBV5-1 combines with J gene TRBJ1-1; the match to TRBD1 covers 8 bases. CDR3 length: 15 amino acids. J was trimmed by 4 bases and V by 3 bases; bases with no gene match: 8. The germline V gene encodes CDR1 SGHRS and CDR2 YFSETQ. For the CDR3, the DNA is TGCGCCAGCAGCTCCTCGACAGGGGCGAGCACTGAAGCTTTCTTT. This sequence encodes CASSSSTGASTEAFF. Full variable domain (missing parts from reference TRBV5-1 and TRBJ1-1): KAGVTQTPRYLIKTRGQQVTLSCSPISGHRSVSWYQQTPGQGLQFLFEYFSETQRNKGNFPGRFSGRQFSNSRSEMNVSTLELGDSALYLCASSSSTGASTEAFFGQGTRLTVV.

This clonotype was found many times. The rearrangement uses TRBV20-1 and TRBJ2-1; TRBD2 matches 9 bases. In germline, CDR1 is DFQATT, CDR2 SNEGSKA (reference sequence). The length of the CDR3 is 15 residues. J gave up 9 bases and V 2 bases, and 11 bases lay outside the gene matches. CDR3: CSARRPPPGLAEQFF. The DNA for the CDR3 is TGCAGTGCTAGACGACCACCTCCGGGACTAGCTGAGCAGTTCTTC.

Points on this clonotype: Because the CDR3's place on the DNA is in doubt, the DNA is left out and the CDR3 is given as listed by TCRdb. The gene calls are TRBV7-6 and TRBJ2-1; the table's D call TRBD2 went unverified against the DNA. The CDR3 is 18 residues long, ends included. Germline lookup yields CDR1 SGHVS and CDR2 FNYEAQ. Here the CDR3 reads CASSIYLCSGGDSNEQFF.

The rearrangement links TRBV3-1 to TRBJ2-1; D is possibly TRBD1 (5 bases). Trimming took 0 bases from V and 5 from J, leaving 14 bases between them. This CDR3 region has 16 residues. Germline V lookup: CDR1 LGHDT, CDR2 YNNKEL (reference sequence). CDR3 residues: CASSQDVRGINNEQFF. The CDR3 nucleotides read TGTGCCAGCAGCCAAGATGTTAGGGGCATAAACAATGAGCAGTTCTTC.

In its sample, this clonotype was seen many times. This chain connects TRBV5-1 to TRBJ2-7; possibly TRBD1 or TRBD2 for D (5 bases each). The length of the CDR3 is 15 residues. The germline V gene encodes CDR1 SGHRS and CDR2 YFSETQ. V was trimmed by 1 base and J by 6 bases, leaving 17 bases between them. The CDR3 reads CASSLTGLSEGEQYF. DNA of the CDR3: TGCGCCAGCAGCTTGACGGGGCTTTCTGAGGGCGAGCAGTACTTC.

This clonotype showed up just once. The CDR3 does not end in the conserved phenylalanine or tryptophan, so this is likely a read error. V is TRBV9 and J is TRBJ1-6, with D uncertain. CDR1 and CDR2 from the germline V gene are SGDLS and YYNGEE. Trimming shortened V by 4 bases and J by 0 bases, and 14 bases separated the two germline ends. The CDR3 totals 17 residues. CDR3 in DNA: TGTGCCAGCAGCCCGAGGGAAGGGAGCTCCTATAATTCACCCCTCCACTTG. Amino acid sequence: CASSPREGSSYNSPLHL.

The rearrangement links TRBV12-3 or TRBV12-4 to TRBJ2-3; maybe TRBD2 (6 bases). The length of the CDR3 is 15 residues. The V end lost 3 bases, the J end lost 4 bases, and 14 bases lay between the germline ends. The CDR3 DNA reads TGTGCCAGCAGTTTCGGGGGAGTGAGAGCAGATACGCAGTATTTT. Protein sequence: CASSFGGVRADTQYF.

The table lists this clonotype with many counts. The chain uses TRBV30 and TRBJ1-5; D is uncertain. Germline values: CDR1 GTSNPN, CDR2 SVGIG (reference sequence). The CDR3 totals 13 residues. The V end lost 1 base, the J end lost 5 bases, and 9 bases lay between the germline ends. The CDR3 here is CAWSEGLDQPQHF. DNA of the CDR3: TGTGCCTGGAGTGAGGGTTTGGATCAGCCCCAGCATTTT. The full variable domain, with the rest looked up from reference TRBV30 and TRBJ1-5, is SQTIHQWPATLVQPVGSPLSLECTVEGTSNPNLYWYRQAAGRGLQLLFYSVGIGQISSEVPQNLSASRPQDRQFILSSKKLLLSDSGFYLCAWSEGLDQPQHFGDGTRLSIL.

This rearrangement joins TRBV6-6 to TRBJ1-4; 9 bases map to TRBD1. CDR1 is MNHNY and CDR2 is SVGAGI in the germline V gene (reference sequence). The CDR3 length is 14 residues. Trimming at V came to 2 bases and at J to 8 bases, leaving 3 bases not matched to a gene. The chain's CDR3 is CASSYVGQGEKLFF. The CDR3 nucleotides read TGTGCCAGCAGTTACGTAGGACAGGGGGAAAAACTGTTTTTT.

There are many counts of this clonotype. The V call is TRBV5-1, the J call TRBJ2-7; TRBD1 aligns across 7 bases. J was trimmed by 5 bases and V by 1 base; bases with no gene match: 6. This CDR3 region has 14 residues. Germline V gene data show CDR1 as SGHRS and CDR2 as YFSETQ. Written as DNA, the CDR3 is TGCGCCAGCAGCTTGTACAGGGGTAGCGACGAGCAGTACTTC. This translates into CASSLYRGSDEQYF.

The sample holds one count of this clonotype. The gene calls are TRBV7-2 and TRBJ2-5; 12 positions match TRBD2. The CDR3 is made up of 16 amino acids. The ends lost 8 bases at V and 4 bases at J; junction bases unmatched: 11. Per germline, CDR1 SGHTA and CDR2 FQGNSA. CDR3 sequence: CASCISSSGGAETQYF. CDR3 nucleotides: TGTGCCAGCTGTATTAGTTCTAGCGGGGGGGCAGAGACCCAGTACTTC.

This clonotype was detected many times. The rearrangement joins TRBV10-3 to TRBJ1-2, with 8 bases fitting TRBD1. With V trimmed by 11 bases and J by 1 base, 9 bases remained unmatched. This CDR3 is 14 amino acids long. Per the germline V gene, CDR1 is ENHRY and CDR2 is SYGVKD. The CDR3 here is CASQGAGGNYGYTF. The CDR3 DNA is TGTGCCTCCCAGGGGGCAGGGGGTAACTATGGCTACACCTTC.

A remark on this clonotype: This sequence may be a read error, since a much larger clone differs from it by one base. V usage is TRBV20-1 and J usage is TRBJ2-1; D is possibly TRBD1 or TRBD2 (6 bases each). There are 16 residues in the CDR3. The germline CDR1 and CDR2 sequences are DFQATT and SNEGSKA (reference sequence). CDR3: CSALTHGGNSDNEQFF. The CDR3 DNA reads as TGCAGTGCCCTAACCCACGGGGGCAACTCCGACAATGAGCAGTTCTTC.

At least ten counts were recorded for this clonotype. The chain carries TRBV20-1 and TRBJ2-1; 13 positions agree with TRBD2. This CDR3 spans 16 amino acids. V gave up 3 bases and J gave up 7 bases; unmatched junction bases: 9. CDR1 and CDR2 from the germline V gene are DFQATT and SNEGSKA (reference sequence). The CDR3 bases are TGCAGTGCTAGGTGGACTAGCGGGGGCCGCAGGAATGAGCAGTTCTTC. It codes for CSARWTSGGRRNEQFF.

Many counts were recorded for this clonotype. The rearrangement links TRBV6-5 to TRBJ2-5, with D possibly matching TRBD2 (5 bases). V dropped 0 bases and J dropped 5 bases, with 13 bases sitting between them. The V gene's germline CDR1 is MNHEY and CDR2 SVGAGI. CDR3 length: 15 residues. In nucleotides, the CDR3 is TGTGCCAGCAGTTACTCCCGGACTCCTCCCGAGACCCAGTACTTC. This sequence encodes CASSYSRTPPETQYF.

The chain employs TRBV20-1 and TRBJ2-1; the match to TRBD2 covers 7 bases. CDR1 and CDR2 (germline): DFQATT, SNEGSKA (reference sequence). CDR3 size: 15 residues. V lost 4 bases and J lost 4; bases outside the gene matches: 10. The CDR3 DNA follows: TGCAGTGCTATCTCCTTGGGCGGGGGTTACAATGAGCAGTTCTTC. Protein sequence: CSAISLGGGYNEQFF.

V is TRBV7-2 and J is TRBJ2-7; TRBD2 matches 9 bases. The better agreement between TRBJ2-5 and the DNA end casts doubt on the J call. The germline V gene encodes CDR1 SGHTA and CDR2 FQGNSA. The length of the CDR3 is 17 residues. The CDR3 protein is CASSSARASGAAGTQYF. The CDR3, as DNA: TGTGCCAGCAGTTCTGCCCGGGCTAGCGGGGCCGCGGGGACCCAGTACTTC.

The CDR3 region is CAWGGQSSTEAFF. CDR3 bases: TGTGCCTGGGGGGGACAGAGCAGCACTGAAGCTTTCTTT. The rearrangement joins TRBV30 to TRBJ1-1, with 7 bases aligning to TRBD1. V lost 5 bases to trimming and J lost 4 bases; unmatched junction nucleotides: 7. The CDR3 totals 13 residues. Germline-derived CDR1 and CDR2 are GTSNPN and SVGIG (reference sequence).

This clonotype was observed a few times. The gene calls are TRBV7-9 and TRBJ1-2; tentatively, D is TRBD1 (5 bases). The ends were cut back, 5 bases at V and 6 bases at J, with 13 bases in the middle. Germline values: CDR1 SEHNR, CDR2 FQNEAQ (reference sequence). The CDR3 consists of 13 residues. Here the CDR3 DNA reads TGTGCCAGCAGCCTCGGTCGGGGCCATGGCTACACCTTC. It encodes CASSLGRGHGYTF.

This clonotype was counted many times. The chain has TRBV10-2 and TRBJ1-2; TRBD1 is a possible D gene (5 bases). The CDR3 totals 17 residues. Trimming stripped 1 base from V and 8 bases from J, with 23 bases between. Germline V gene sequence: CDR1 WSHSY, CDR2 SAAADI. The CDR3 loop reads CASSELRNRDGPKGYTF. CDR3 bases: TGCGCCAGCAGTGAGTTGAGGAACCGGGACGGCCCTAAAGGCTACACCTTC.

This clonotype appeared many times. The rearrangement uses TRBV5-1 and TRBJ2-3, with D possibly being TRBD1 or TRBD2 (5 bases each). Trimming took off 4 bases at V and 6 bases at J, with 12 bases between the two ends. Germline V lookup: CDR1 SGHRS, CDR2 YFSETQ. CDR3 length equals 13 residues. The CDR3 sequence: CASSRDPGDTQYF. The CDR3 region has the DNA TGCGCCAGCAGCCGGGACCCGGGTGATACGCAGTATTTT.

Details on this clonotype: One base away lies a much larger clone, so this may be a sequencing read error. The rearrangement joins TRBV4-3 to TRBJ2-3, with 9 bases that match TRBD1. The V segment lost 1 base and the J segment 1 base; nucleotides outside the gene matches: 9. The CDR3 contains 18 residues. Germline-derived CDR1 and CDR2 are LGHNA and YSLEER. CDR3 DNA: TGCGCCAGCAGCCAAGGTCGGACCTGGACAGGGGGCACAGATACGCAGTATTTT. Translated: CASSQGRTWTGGTDTQYF.

This clonotype occurred once. It may be a read error: a sequence one base away is much more abundant. The CDR3 coding sequence is TGTGCCAGCAGGGGGACAGAAAACAATGAGCAGTACTTC. Encoded protein: CASRGTENNEQYF. The gene calls are TRBV7-9 and TRBJ2-1; 7 nucleotides match TRBD1. The closer fit of TRBJ2-7 to the DNA end suggests the J call may be wrong. There are 13 residues in the CDR3. The germline CDR1 and CDR2 sequences are SEHNR and FQNEAQ (reference sequence).